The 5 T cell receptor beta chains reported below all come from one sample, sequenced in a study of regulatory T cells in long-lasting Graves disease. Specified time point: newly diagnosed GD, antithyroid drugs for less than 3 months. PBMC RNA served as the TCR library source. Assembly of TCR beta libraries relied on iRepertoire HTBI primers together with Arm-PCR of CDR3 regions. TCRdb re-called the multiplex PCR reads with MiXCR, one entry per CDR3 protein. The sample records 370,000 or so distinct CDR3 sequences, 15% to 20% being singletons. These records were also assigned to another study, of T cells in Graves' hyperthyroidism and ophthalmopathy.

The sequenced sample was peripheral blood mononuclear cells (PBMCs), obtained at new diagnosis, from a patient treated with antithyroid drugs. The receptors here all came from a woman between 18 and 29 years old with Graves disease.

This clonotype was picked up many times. In nucleotides, the CDR3 is TGTGCCAGCAGCCGAGCGGGACTAGGCAACACCGGGGAGCTGTTTTTT. Translating gives CASSRAGLGNTGELFF. The chain uses TRBV12-3 or TRBV12-4 and TRBJ2-2; 8 nucleotides match TRBD2. The CDR3 runs 16 residues. V lost 6 bases to trimming and J lost 2 bases; unmatched junction nucleotides: 8.

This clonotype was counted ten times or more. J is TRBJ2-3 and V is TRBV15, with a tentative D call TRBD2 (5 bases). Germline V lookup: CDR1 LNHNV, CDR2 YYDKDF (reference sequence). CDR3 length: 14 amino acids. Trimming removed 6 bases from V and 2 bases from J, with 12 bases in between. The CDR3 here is CATRADGDTDTQYF. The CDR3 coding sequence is TGTGCCACCAGAGCGGACGGAGACACAGATACGCAGTATTTT. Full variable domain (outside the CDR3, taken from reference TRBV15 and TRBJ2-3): DAMVIQNPRYQVTQFGKPVTLSCSQTLNHNVMYWYQQKSSQAPKLLFHYYDKDFNNEADTPDNFQSRRPNTSFCFLDIRSPGLGDTAMYLCATRADGDTDTQYFGPGTRLTVL.

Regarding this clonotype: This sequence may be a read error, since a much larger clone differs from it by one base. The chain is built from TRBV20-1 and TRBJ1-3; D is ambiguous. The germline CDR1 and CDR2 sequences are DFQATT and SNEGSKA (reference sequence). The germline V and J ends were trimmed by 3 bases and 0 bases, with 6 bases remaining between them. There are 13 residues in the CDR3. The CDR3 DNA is TGCAGTGCTAGGGCAGGCTCTGGAAACACCATATATTTT. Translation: CSARAGSGNTIYF.

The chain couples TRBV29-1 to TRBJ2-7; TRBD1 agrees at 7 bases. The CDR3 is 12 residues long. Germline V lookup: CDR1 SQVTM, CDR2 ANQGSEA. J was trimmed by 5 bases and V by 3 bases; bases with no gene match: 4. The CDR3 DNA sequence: TGCAGCGTTGACAGGGGGAGCGACGAGCAGTACTTC. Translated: CSVDRGSDEQYF.

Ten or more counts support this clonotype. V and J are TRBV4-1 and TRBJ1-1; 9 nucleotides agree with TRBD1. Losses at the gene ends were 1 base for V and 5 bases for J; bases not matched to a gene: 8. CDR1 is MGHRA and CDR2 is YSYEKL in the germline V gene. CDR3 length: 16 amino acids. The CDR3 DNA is TGCGCCAGCAGCCAAGGATTACAGGGGGCACGGACTGAAGCTTTCTTT. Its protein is CASSQGLQGARTEAFF.